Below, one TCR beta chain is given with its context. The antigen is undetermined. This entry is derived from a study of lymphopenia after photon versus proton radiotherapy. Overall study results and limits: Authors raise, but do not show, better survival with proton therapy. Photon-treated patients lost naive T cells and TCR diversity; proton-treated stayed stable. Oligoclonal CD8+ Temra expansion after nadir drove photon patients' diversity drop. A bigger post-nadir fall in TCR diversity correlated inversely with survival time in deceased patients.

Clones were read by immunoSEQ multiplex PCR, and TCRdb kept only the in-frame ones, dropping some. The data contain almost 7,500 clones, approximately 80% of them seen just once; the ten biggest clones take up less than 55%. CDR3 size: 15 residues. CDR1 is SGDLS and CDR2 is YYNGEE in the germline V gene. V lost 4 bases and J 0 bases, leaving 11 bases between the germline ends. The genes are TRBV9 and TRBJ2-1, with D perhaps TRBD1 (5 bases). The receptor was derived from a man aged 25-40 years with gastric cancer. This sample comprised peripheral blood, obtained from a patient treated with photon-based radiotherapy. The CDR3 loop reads CASSPQGNSYNEQFF. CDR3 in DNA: TGTGCCAGCAGCCCCCAGGGAAACTCCTACAATGAGCAGTTCTTC.